This is a list of T cell receptor beta chains from one sample in a study of CD8 T cells in Susac syndrome. Using its own MiXCR run on the immunoSEQ multiplex PCR reads, TCRdb lists one record per CDR3 protein. The table lists about 140,000 distinct CDR3 sequences, around 93% of them singletons. The specimen sequenced was CD4+ T cells from PBMCs. These receptors came from a human donor with Susac syndrome. Each CDR3 is given with its conserved first and last residue. The order of the fields is V gene, J gene, D gene, clone size, CDR3 DNA, CDR3 protein. A D gene is named only where the DNA matches it firmly. Clone size appears in some rows only: once, few, many, or a class for an expanded clone.

V gene: TRBV4-3; J gene: TRBJ2-7; D gene: TRBD2; clone size: -; CDR3 DNA: TGCGCCAGCAGCCAAGGAGTTGCGGGAGGGCCCCAGAGCTCCTACGAGCAGTACTTC; CDR3 protein: CASSQGVAGGPQSSYEQYF
V gene: TRBV6-1; J gene: TRBJ2-1; D gene: TRBD2; clone size: once; CDR3 DNA: TGTGCCAGCAGGGATAGGGTAGCGGGGGGGCCCTCCTACAATGAGCAGTTCTTC; CDR3 protein: CASRDRVAGGPSYNEQFF
V gene: TRBV4-1; J gene: TRBJ1-2; D gene: -; clone size: -; CDR3 DNA: TGCGCCAGCAGCCCCCAACGACAGGCTAGAAACTATGGCTACACCTTC; CDR3 protein: CASSPQRQARNYGYTF
V gene: TRBV20-1; J gene: TRBJ2-5; D gene: TRBD2; clone size: -; CDR3 DNA: TGCAGTGCTAGAGTTCTAGCGGGGGCCTGGGAGACCCAGTACTTC; CDR3 protein: CSARVLAGAWETQYF
V gene: TRBV12-3/TRBV12-4; J gene: TRBJ2-1; D gene: -; clone size: -; CDR3 DNA: TGTGCCAGCATAGGCGGGGGCGTGTACAATGAGCAGTTCTTC; CDR3 protein: CASIGGGVYNEQFF
V gene: TRBV28; J gene: TRBJ1-5; D gene: -; clone size: once; CDR3 DNA: TGTACCAGCAGTACGCCCCAGGGCCGCAATCAGCCCCAGCATTTT; CDR3 protein: CTSSTPQGRNQPQHF
V gene: TRBV9; J gene: TRBJ2-6; D gene: TRBD1; clone size: -; CDR3 DNA: TGTGCCAGCAGCGCGACAGGGGGCGCTGGGGCCAACGTCCTGACTTTC; CDR3 protein: CASSATGGAGANVLTF
V gene: TRBV29-1; J gene: TRBJ2-7; D gene: TRBD2; clone size: -; CDR3 DNA: TGCAGCGTAGGACTAGCGGGCTCGCGGGAGCAGTACTTC; CDR3 protein: CSVGLAGSREQYF
V gene: TRBV25-1; J gene: TRBJ2-7; D gene: -; clone size: once; CDR3 DNA: TGTGCCAGCAGTGCCTTGGGACAAATCGGCCCCTACGAGCAGTACTTC; CDR3 protein: CASSALGQIGPYEQYF
V gene: TRBV11-2; J gene: TRBJ2-1; D gene: TRBD2; clone size: -; CDR3 DNA: TGTGCCAGCAGCTCACAACCGGGACTAGCGGGAACTGAGCAGTTCTTC; CDR3 protein: CASSSQPGLAGTEQFF
V gene: TRBV2; J gene: TRBJ2-2; D gene: TRBD1; clone size: -; CDR3 DNA: TGTGCCAGCAGTCGAGGACAGGGAAGGACCGGGGAGCTGTTTTTT; CDR3 protein: CASSRGQGRTGELFF
V gene: TRBV12-3/TRBV12-4; J gene: TRBJ2-6; D gene: -; clone size: once; CDR3 DNA: TGTGCCAGCAGACCCGACAGCTCTGGGGCCAACGTCCTGACTTTC; CDR3 protein: CASRPDSSGANVLTF
V gene: TRBV12-3/TRBV12-4; J gene: TRBJ1-5; D gene: TRBD1; clone size: -; CDR3 DNA: TGTGCCAGCAGTCCCGGACAGGGGGCCCGGCAGCCCCAGCATTTT; CDR3 protein: CASSPGQGARQPQHF
V gene: TRBV20-1; J gene: TRBJ2-7; D gene: -; clone size: -; CDR3 DNA: TGCAGTGCTAGAGAGGGGACTCTCTACGAGCAGTACTTC; CDR3 protein: CSAREGTLYEQYF
V gene: TRBV3-1; J gene: TRBJ2-1; D gene: -; clone size: -; CDR3 DNA: TGTGCCAGCAGCTCGGAAGCCGACAACAATGAGCAGTTCTTC; CDR3 protein: CASSSEADNNEQFF
V gene: TRBV19; J gene: TRBJ2-5; D gene: -; clone size: -; CDR3 DNA: TGTGCCAGTAGTATTGTTCGGGGACAGACCCAGTACTTC; CDR3 protein: CASSIVRGQTQYF
V gene: TRBV21-1; J gene: TRBJ1-1; D gene: -; clone size: -; CDR3 DNA: TGTGCCAGCAGCAGAAAACCTCGGTCGGGACAGGGGCCCGCTATGAACACTGAAGCTTTCTTT; CDR3 protein: CASSRKPRSGQGPAMNTEAFF
V gene: TRBV5-1; J gene: TRBJ1-6; D gene: -; clone size: -; CDR3 DNA: TGCGCCAGCAGCTTGAGTCCCGGGTACTCACCCCTCCACTTT; CDR3 protein: CASSLSPGYSPLHF
V gene: TRBV30; J gene: TRBJ2-7; D gene: -; clone size: -; CDR3 DNA: TGTGCCTGGAGTGAGGGAATCTACGAGCAGTACTTC; CDR3 protein: CAWSEGIYEQYF
V gene: TRBV15; J gene: TRBJ1-5; D gene: TRBD1; clone size: -; CDR3 DNA: TGTGCCACCAGCAGAAACTTCCGCGACAGGGGGCTTCAGCCCCAGCATTTT; CDR3 protein: CATSRNFRDRGLQPQHF
V gene: TRBV12-3/TRBV12-4; J gene: TRBJ1-1; D gene: -; clone size: -; CDR3 DNA: TGTGCCAGCAGTTTATTTAGGCAGACCGAAGCTTTCTTT; CDR3 protein: CASSLFRQTEAFF
V gene: TRBV2; J gene: TRBJ1-1; D gene: TRBD1; clone size: -; CDR3 DNA: TGTGCCAGCAGCGACAGGGGTCAGAACACTGAAGCTTTCTTT; CDR3 protein: CASSDRGQNTEAFF
V gene: TRBV12-3/TRBV12-4; J gene: TRBJ2-7; D gene: -; clone size: -; CDR3 DNA: TGTGCCAGCAGTCCTGGACTGACCATGACCTACGAGCAGTACTTC; CDR3 protein: CASSPGLTMTYEQYF
V gene: TRBV2; J gene: TRBJ1-5; D gene: TRBD1; clone size: once; CDR3 DNA: TGTGCCAGCAGCACACAGGGGGGTAGCAATCAGCCCCAGCATTTT; CDR3 protein: CASSTQGGSNQPQHF
V gene: TRBV3-1; J gene: TRBJ1-1; D gene: -; clone size: -; CDR3 DNA: TGTGCCAGCAGCCAAGATCCCGCGGGGGACACTGAAGCTTTCTTT; CDR3 protein: CASSQDPAGDTEAFF
V gene: TRBV12-3/TRBV12-4; J gene: TRBJ2-1; D gene: TRBD2; clone size: -; CDR3 DNA: TGTGCCAGCACGCCGGGACTAGGCTCCTACAATGAGCAGTTCTTC; CDR3 protein: CASTPGLGSYNEQFF
V gene: TRBV24-1; J gene: TRBJ2-2; D gene: -; clone size: -; CDR3 DNA: TGTGCCACCAGTGAGGGGAAGAACACCGGGGAGCTGTTTTTT; CDR3 protein: CATSEGKNTGELFF
V gene: TRBV7-9; J gene: TRBJ1-2; D gene: -; clone size: -; CDR3 DNA: TGTGCCAGCAGCTTACAGGGCAGTAGCTATGGCTACACCTTC; CDR3 protein: CASSLQGSSYGYTF
V gene: TRBV27; J gene: TRBJ1-2; D gene: -; clone size: -; CDR3 DNA: TGTGCCAGTTCCAGGGATATGTTAGCTAACTATGGCTACACCTTC; CDR3 protein: CASSRDMLANYGYTF
V gene: TRBV30; J gene: TRBJ2-5; D gene: -; clone size: -; CDR3 DNA: TGTGCCTACGGACTGGGCGAGACCCAGTACTTC; CDR3 protein: CAYGLGETQYF
V gene: TRBV6-2/TRBV6-3; J gene: TRBJ2-7; D gene: -; clone size: -; CDR3 DNA: TGTGCCAGCATGCGCGAGGGGCGGGTGCCTCGCTCCTACGAGCAGTACTTC; CDR3 protein: CASMREGRVPRSYEQYF
V gene: TRBV4-1; J gene: TRBJ2-5; D gene: -; clone size: once; CDR3 DNA: TGCGCCAGCAGCGAACCCACCCGGGGCCCTAAAGAGACCCAGTACTTC; CDR3 protein: CASSEPTRGPKETQYF
V gene: TRBV19; J gene: TRBJ2-7; D gene: TRBD1; clone size: -; CDR3 DNA: TGTGCCAGTAGTAACCAGGGGGTGAGCGAGCAGTACTTC; CDR3 protein: CASSNQGVSEQYF
V gene: TRBV5-1; J gene: TRBJ1-2; D gene: -; clone size: -; CDR3 DNA: TGCGCCAGCAGCCTGGAGGGTAACTATGGCTACACCTTC; CDR3 protein: CASSLEGNYGYTF
V gene: TRBV29-1; J gene: TRBJ2-1; D gene: TRBD2; clone size: -; CDR3 DNA: TGCAGCGCCCGAAGGGCTAGCGGGGACTACAATGAGCAGTTCTTC; CDR3 protein: CSARRASGDYNEQFF
V gene: TRBV2; J gene: TRBJ2-7; D gene: -; clone size: -; CDR3 DNA: TGTGCCAGCAGTGAGCTGGCATACGAGCAGTACTTC; CDR3 protein: CASSELAYEQYF
V gene: TRBV15; J gene: TRBJ2-5; D gene: TRBD1; clone size: -; CDR3 DNA: TGTGCCACCGTTGGACGGGACAGGGCCCAAGAGACCCAGTACTTC; CDR3 protein: CATVGRDRAQETQYF
V gene: TRBV6-2/TRBV6-3; J gene: TRBJ2-7; D gene: -; clone size: -; CDR3 DNA: TGTGCCAGCAGATCGACTACCTCCCGGGACGAGCAGTACTTC; CDR3 protein: CASRSTTSRDEQYF
V gene: TRBV7-9; J gene: TRBJ2-2; D gene: TRBD1; clone size: -; CDR3 DNA: TGTGCCAGCCGCCCGGGACAGGCGAGCACCGGGGAGCTGTTTTTT; CDR3 protein: CASRPGQASTGELFF
V gene: TRBV20-1; J gene: TRBJ2-1; D gene: -; clone size: -; CDR3 DNA: TGCAGTGCGGCTCTAGGGCTTGAGCAGTTCTTC; CDR3 protein: CSAALGLEQFF
V gene: TRBV15; J gene: TRBJ1-2; D gene: -; clone size: -; CDR3 DNA: TGTGCCACCAGCAGAGTGCAGGGAGGCTACACCTTC; CDR3 protein: CATSRVQGGYTF
V gene: TRBV12-5; J gene: TRBJ1-5; D gene: TRBD1; clone size: -; CDR3 DNA: TGTGCTAGTGGTTTGGTACACACCGGGACAGGGTCAGGCCAGCCCCAGCATTTT; CDR3 protein: CASGLVHTGTGSGQPQHF
V gene: TRBV25-1; J gene: TRBJ2-3; D gene: -; clone size: -; CDR3 DNA: TGTGCCAGCAGTGTTTCGTTAATAGTAGGGATCACAGATACGCAGTATTTT; CDR3 protein: CASSVSLIVGITDTQYF
V gene: TRBV12-3/TRBV12-4; J gene: TRBJ1-4; D gene: TRBD1; clone size: -; CDR3 DNA: TGTGCCAGCAGTCCCACGGACAGGAAAGACGAAAAACTGTTTTTT; CDR3 protein: CASSPTDRKDEKLFF
V gene: TRBV15; J gene: TRBJ1-4; D gene: TRBD1; clone size: -; CDR3 DNA: TGTGCCACCAGCGGCCGGGACAGGGCTGAAAAACTGTTTTTT; CDR3 protein: CATSGRDRAEKLFF
V gene: TRBV19; J gene: TRBJ2-5; D gene: -; clone size: -; CDR3 DNA: TGTGCCAGTAGGAGATATTGGACAGATGAAGAGACCCAGTACTTC; CDR3 protein: CASRRYWTDEETQYF
V gene: TRBV3-1; J gene: TRBJ2-7; D gene: -; clone size: few; CDR3 DNA: TGTGCCAGCAGTCGGACAGCCTACGAGCAGTACTTC; CDR3 protein: CASSRTAYEQYF
V gene: TRBV28; J gene: TRBJ1-4; D gene: -; clone size: -; CDR3 DNA: TGTGCCAGCAATCCCCCGGGGGCCGGGGGAAAACTGTTTTTT; CDR3 protein: CASNPPGAGGKLFF
V gene: TRBV15; J gene: TRBJ2-3; D gene: TRBD2; clone size: few; CDR3 DNA: TGTGCCACCAGTCGGGGGGGCACAGATACGCAGTATTTT; CDR3 protein: CATSRGGTDTQYF
V gene: TRBV12-3/TRBV12-4; J gene: TRBJ1-2; D gene: -; clone size: -; CDR3 DNA: TGTGCCAGCAGTTTTGCTGGGCAGGGAAAGTATGGCTACACCTTC; CDR3 protein: CASSFAGQGKYGYTF
V gene: TRBV12-3/TRBV12-4; J gene: TRBJ1-1; D gene: -; clone size: -; CDR3 DNA: TGTGCCAGCAGTCTTGGGGGGGCTACGAACACTGAAGCTTTCTTT; CDR3 protein: CASSLGGATNTEAFF
V gene: TRBV7-9; J gene: TRBJ1-1; D gene: -; clone size: -; CDR3 DNA: TGTGCCAGCAGCTTAACATTCGTATATGAAGCTTTCTTT; CDR3 protein: CASSLTFVYEAFF
V gene: TRBV29-1; J gene: TRBJ2-2; D gene: -; clone size: -; CDR3 DNA: TGCAGCGTTGAACGTCGGGACACGAACACCGGGGAGCTGTTTTTT; CDR3 protein: CSVERRDTNTGELFF
V gene: TRBV2; J gene: TRBJ2-7; D gene: -; clone size: -; CDR3 DNA: TGTGCCAGCAGAGGGGAGGTCTACGAGCAGTACTTC; CDR3 protein: CASRGEVYEQYF
V gene: TRBV29-1; J gene: TRBJ1-1; D gene: TRBD1; clone size: -; CDR3 DNA: TGCAGCGTTGAAGATTTATTTCGGGGCAGGGGGAGAGGAAACACTGAAGCTTTCTTT; CDR3 protein: CSVEDLFRGRGRGNTEAFF